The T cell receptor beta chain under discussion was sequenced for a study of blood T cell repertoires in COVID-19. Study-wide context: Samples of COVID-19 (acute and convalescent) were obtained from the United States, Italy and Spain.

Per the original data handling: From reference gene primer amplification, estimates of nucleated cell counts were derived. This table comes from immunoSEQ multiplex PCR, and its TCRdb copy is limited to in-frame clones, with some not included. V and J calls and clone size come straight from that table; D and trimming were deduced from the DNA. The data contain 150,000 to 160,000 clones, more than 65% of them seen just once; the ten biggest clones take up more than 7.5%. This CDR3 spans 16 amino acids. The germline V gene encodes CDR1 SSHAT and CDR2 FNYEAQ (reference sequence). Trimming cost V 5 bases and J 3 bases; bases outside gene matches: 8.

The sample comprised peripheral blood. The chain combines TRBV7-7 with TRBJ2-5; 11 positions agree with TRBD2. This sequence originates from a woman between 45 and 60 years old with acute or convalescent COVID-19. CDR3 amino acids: CASSPTSGAREETQYF. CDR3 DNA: TGTGCCAGCAGCCCGACTAGCGGGGCGAGGGAAGAGACCCAGTACTTC.